The present T cell receptor (beta chain) was sequenced within a study of shared clonotypes between healthy human individuals. Turning to the study itself: Every donor yielded three CD4 naive, three CD4 memory, two CD8 naive and one CD8 memory plate.

Donors were Caucasian adults residing in Nashville, Tennessee, USA. The protocol was immunoSEQ multiplex PCR, while the TCRdb copy is restricted to in-frame clones and leaves out a portion. The sample includes some 1,600,000 clones, roughly 98% of them seen just once. Notes on this clone: Its antigen is still unknown. Other DNA sequences in the sample encode the same CDR3.

The germline V gene encodes CDR1 SNHLY and CDR2 FYNNEI. V lost 5 bases and J 1 base, leaving 5 bases between the germline ends. The CDR3 is 12 residues long. Regarding the study as a whole: Among donors, the sharing of clonotypes was expected to be influenced by sequencing depth. Across a handful of donors, naive CD4 shared roughly 5%, naive CD8 over 3%, memory CD4 more than 2%, memory CD8 more than 0.35%.

The TCR comes from a man aged 25-40 years in good health. The sample comprised naive CD4+ T cells sorted from blood. Sample subset: CD45RA+ positively selected. The J gene is TRBJ1-1, the V gene TRBV2; unclear D gene. CDR3 sequence: CASSSRNTEAFF. CDR3 sequence (DNA): TGTGCCAGCAGTTCTCGGAACACTGAAGCTTTCTTT.